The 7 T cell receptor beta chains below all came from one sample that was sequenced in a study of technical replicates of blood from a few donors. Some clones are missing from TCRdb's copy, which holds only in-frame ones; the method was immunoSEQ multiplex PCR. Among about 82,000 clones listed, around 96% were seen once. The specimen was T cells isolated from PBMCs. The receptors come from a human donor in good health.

The CDR3 DNA sequence: TGTGCCAGCAGCTTAGTTTACAGGGGGCGAGGCTACACCTTC. It encodes CASSLVYRGRGYTF. The chain has TRBV7-2 and TRBJ1-2; TRBD1 aligns across 9 bases. V lost 1 base to trimming and J lost 8 bases; unmatched junction nucleotides: 5. This CDR3 comprises 14 residues. CDR1 and CDR2 from the germline V gene are SGHTA and FQGNSA.

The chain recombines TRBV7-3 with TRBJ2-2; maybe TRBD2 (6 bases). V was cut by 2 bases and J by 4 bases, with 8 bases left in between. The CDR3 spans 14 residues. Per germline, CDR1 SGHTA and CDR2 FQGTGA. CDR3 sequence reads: CASSLLGGTGELFF. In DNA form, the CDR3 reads TGTGCCAGCAGCTTACTGGGGGGCACCGGGGAGCTGTTTTTT. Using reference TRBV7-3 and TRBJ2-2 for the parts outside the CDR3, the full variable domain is GAGVSQTPSNKVTEKGKYVELRCDPISGHTALYWYRQSLGQGPEFLIYFQGTGAADDSGLPNDRFFAVRPEGSVSTLKIQRTERGDSAVYLCASSLLGGTGELFFGEGSRLTVL.

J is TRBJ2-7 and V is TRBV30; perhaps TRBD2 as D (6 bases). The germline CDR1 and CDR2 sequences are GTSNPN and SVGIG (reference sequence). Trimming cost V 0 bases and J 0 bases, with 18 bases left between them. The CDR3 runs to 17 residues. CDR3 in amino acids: CAWSVRDSGDPSYEQYF. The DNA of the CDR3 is TGTGCCTGGAGTGTAAGGGACTCCGGGGATCCCTCCTACGAGCAGTACTTC.

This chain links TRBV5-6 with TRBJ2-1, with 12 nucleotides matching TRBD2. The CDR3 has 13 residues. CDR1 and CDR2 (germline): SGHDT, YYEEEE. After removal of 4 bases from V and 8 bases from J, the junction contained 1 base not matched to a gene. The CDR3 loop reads CASSRLAGDEQFF. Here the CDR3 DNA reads TGTGCCAGCAGCAGACTAGCGGGAGATGAGCAGTTCTTC.

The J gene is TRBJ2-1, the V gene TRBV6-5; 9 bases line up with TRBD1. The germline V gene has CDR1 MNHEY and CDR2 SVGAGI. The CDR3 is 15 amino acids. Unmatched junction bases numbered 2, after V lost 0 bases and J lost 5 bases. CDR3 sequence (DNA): TGTGCCAGCAGTTACTCGAGGACAGGGGACAATGAGCAGTTCTTC. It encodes CASSYSRTGDNEQFF.

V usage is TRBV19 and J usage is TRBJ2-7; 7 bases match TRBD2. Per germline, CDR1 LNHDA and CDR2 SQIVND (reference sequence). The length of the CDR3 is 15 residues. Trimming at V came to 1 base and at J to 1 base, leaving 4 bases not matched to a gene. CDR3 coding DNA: TGTGCCAGTAGTATAGCACTAGCGCTATCCTACGAGCAGTACTTC. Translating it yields CASSIALALSYEQYF.

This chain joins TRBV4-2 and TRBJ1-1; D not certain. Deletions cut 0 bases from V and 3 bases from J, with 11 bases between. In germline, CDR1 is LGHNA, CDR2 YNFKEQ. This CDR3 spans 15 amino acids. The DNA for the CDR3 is TGTGCCAGCAGCCAAGATACGAGGGTAGACACTGAAGCTTTCTTT. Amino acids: CASSQDTRVDTEAFF.